This T cell receptor (beta chain) was captured in a study of shared clonotypes between healthy human individuals. Adult donors, all healthy and HIV-negative, had no recent acute infections or vaccinations. A deep-level run was used for the assay. Genomic DNA of each subset was evenly split across several immunoSEQ plates. Generated by immunoSEQ multiplex PCR, the TCRdb table keeps only in-frame clones and is missing some. There are about 490,000 clones in the sample; roughly 85% occur only once, and around 12% lies in the top ten. Looked up from germline, CDR1 is SNHLY and CDR2 is FYNNEI. The CDR3 totals 15 residues. The V and J ends lost 7 bases and 3 bases, in that order; junction bases with no gene match: 10.

The chain links TRBV2 to TRBJ2-7; 9 bases align to TRBD1. This sequence originates from a woman between 40 and 50 years old in good health. Some clones in this sample may be carry-over from other donors' samples. Sequences were obtained from PBMCs. This chain's CDR3 is CASTRGRDRVYEQYF. CDR3 nucleotide sequence: TGTGCCAGCACCCGGGGAAGGGACAGGGTCTACGAGCAGTACTTC.